These T cell receptor beta chains were read from a single sample in a study of OX40 agonist ivuxolimab in advanced cancers. Clones were read by immunoSEQ multiplex PCR, and TCRdb kept only the in-frame ones, dropping some. The sample lists 45,000 to 65,000 clones, less than 90% occurring once. The sequencing used CD4+ or CD8+ T cells sorted from blood, collected in a trial of the OX40 agonist ivuxolimab. All receptors come from an adult with an advanced solid tumor such as melanoma, head and neck, liver or kidney cancer. The CDR3 runs from the conserved cysteine through the conserved F or W. The D gene is left open where the match is weak. A row's size may be missing; if present it is once, few, many or a size class.

clone size	V gene	J gene	D gene	CDR3 DNA	CDR3 protein
NA	TRBV7-6	TRBJ1-2	NA	TGTGCCAGCAGCTTAGGACCCGGGGCAGGGGCTAATGGCTACACCTTC	CASSLGPGAGANGYTF
NA	TRBV30	TRBJ1-1	NA	TGTGCCTGGAGTTACGGTCTGAACACTGAAGCTTTCTTT	CAWSYGLNTEAFF
NA	TRBV5-1	TRBJ2-7	TRBD1	TGCGCCAGCAGCTTTGAACAGGGGACCTACGAGCAGTACTTC	CASSFEQGTYEQYF
NA	TRBV5-6	TRBJ1-1	TRBD1	TGTGCCAGCAGCTTGGGGGACAGGGCCCCTCTGAGGGACACTGAAGCTTTCTTT	CASSLGDRAPLRDTEAFF
NA	TRBV7-6	TRBJ1-2	TRBD1	TGTGCCAGCAGCTCCAACTCGGGACAGGGGGCCTATGGCTACACCTTC	CASSSNSGQGAYGYTF
NA	TRBV9	TRBJ2-3	NA	TGTGCCAGCATGCGACAGGGAGGGTCAGATACGCAGTATTTT	CASMRQGGSDTQYF
NA	TRBV9	TRBJ2-1	TRBD1	TGTGCCAGCAGCGACAACACGGGACAGGGCACCTACAATGAGCAGTTCTTC	CASSDNTGQGTYNEQFF
NA	TRBV6-5	TRBJ1-1	NA	TGTGCCAGCAGTTACTCTTTGATCGGGGTAGGGACTGAAGCTTTCTTT	CASSYSLIGVGTEAFF
NA	TRBV19	TRBJ2-7	TRBD1	TGTGCCAGTAGTCCGACAGGGTGGTACGAGCAGTACTTC	CASSPTGWYEQYF
NA	TRBV19	TRBJ2-1	TRBD2	TGTGCCAGTAGTATAGGCGGGGGGTCCTTTAATGAGCAGTTCTTC	CASSIGGGSFNEQFF
few	TRBV7-9	TRBJ1-1	TRBD1	TGTGCCAGCAGCTTAGAGGGGGCCAGTGAAGCTTTCTTT	CASSLEGASEAFF
NA	TRBV4-3	TRBJ2-7	NA	TGCGCCAGCAGCCAAGAAAGTGGAGGTTACGAGCAGTACTTC	CASSQESGGYEQYF
NA	TRBV19	TRBJ2-7	NA	TGTGCCAGTAGTTCAGGACAGTTAGGCGGCGAGCAGTACTTC	CASSSGQLGGEQYF
NA	TRBV9	TRBJ1-4	TRBD1	TGTGCCAGCAGCGTAGCGGGGACAGGGGGGGCAGGGGAAAAACTGTTTTTT	CASSVAGTGGAGEKLFF
NA	TRBV9	TRBJ1-1	NA	TGTGCCAGCAGCGTGGGGCCTGCTATGGGGACTGAAGCTTTCTTT	CASSVGPAMGTEAFF
NA	TRBV29-1	TRBJ2-3	NA	TGCAGCGTCCGTCTAGATACGCAGTATTTT	CSVRLDTQYF
NA	TRBV30	TRBJ2-1	NA	TGTGCCTGGGCCGTGAGCTCCTACAATGAGCAGTTCTTC	CAWAVSSYNEQFF
NA	TRBV7-6	TRBJ2-2	NA	TGTGCCAAGGGGTGGGCCCGGGGGAGGCTTTGCACCGGGGAGCTGTTTTTT	CAKGWARGRLCTGELFF
NA	TRBV4-1	TRBJ1-3	NA	TGCGCCAGCAGCCGAAACAGGGGAAACACCATATATTTT	CASSRNRGNTIYF
NA	TRBV4-1	TRBJ1-2	NA	TGCGCCAGCAGCCAAGAGTATTGGCAGGACTATCTCGGCTACACCTTC	CASSQEYWQDYLGYTF
NA	TRBV15	TRBJ2-2	TRBD1	TGTGCCACCAGCGAGGGGGCCCCGAACACCGGGGAGCTGTTTTTT	CATSEGAPNTGELFF
NA	TRBV14	TRBJ2-7	TRBD1	TGTGCCAGCAGCCAACAGGGACAGCACCGAACCTACGAGCAGTACTTC	CASSQQGQHRTYEQYF
NA	TRBV19	TRBJ1-1	TRBD1	TGTGCCAGTAGACCGACAGGGGGCACTGAAGCTTTCTTT	CASRPTGGTEAFF
NA	TRBV6-1	TRBJ2-7	TRBD2	TGTGCCAGCAGTGCGGTAGCGGGGGGCCCGAGCTCCTACGAGCAGTACTTC	CASSAVAGGPSSYEQYF
NA	TRBV7-9	TRBJ2-1	NA	TGTGCCAGCAGCTGGGGGCAGTCTCTCGAAAGAAATGAGCAGTTCTTC	CASSWGQSLERNEQFF
NA	TRBV7-3	TRBJ1-1	NA	TGTGCCAGCAGCTTAACAGGGGGTAGAGAAATGAACACTGAAGCTTTCTTT	CASSLTGGREMNTEAFF
NA	TRBV4-3	TRBJ1-6	NA	TGCGCCAGCAGCCAAGATTCCAACTCCTATAATTCACCCCTCCACTTT	CASSQDSNSYNSPLHF
once	TRBV10-2	TRBJ2-2	NA	TGCGCCAGCAGTGAGCCAGGAGGGGAGCTGTTTTTT	CASSEPGGELFF
NA	TRBV7-9	TRBJ2-2	NA	TGTGCCAGCAGCTGGGGCGGGGACAGAGACGGGGAGCTGTTTTTT	CASSWGGDRDGELFF
NA	TRBV4-1	TRBJ1-1	TRBD1	TGCGCCAGCAATACTAAACAGGGGGCTGGCACTGAAGCTTTCTTT	CASNTKQGAGTEAFF
NA	TRBV5-1	TRBJ1-2	NA	TGCGCCAGCAGCTTGGCTCAGGACTATGGCTACACCTTC	CASSLAQDYGYTF
NA	TRBV23-1	TRBJ1-5	TRBD1	TGCGCCAGCAGACAATCAGAGACTCATGGGACAGGGGACCAGCCCCAGCATTTT	CASRQSETHGTGDQPQHF
NA	TRBV5-6	TRBJ2-2	NA	TGTGCCAGCAGCTTGGGTGCCGGGGAGCTGTTTTTT	CASSLGAGELFF
once	TRBV7-9	TRBJ2-2	NA	TGTGCCAGCAGTACTACCGGGGAGCTGTTTTTT	CASSTTGELFF
NA	TRBV7-9	TRBJ2-7	NA	TGTGCCAGCAGCGACTTACGGCTATACGAGCAGTACTTC	CASSDLRLYEQYF
NA	TRBV29-1	TRBJ1-2	NA	TGCAGCGGCCAGACAGGTGACTATGGCTACACCTTC	CSGQTGDYGYTF
NA	TRBV15	TRBJ1-4	NA	TGTGCCACCAGCAGAGATCTCGGCAGGGTGGTGACTAATGAAAAACTGTTTTTT	CATSRDLGRVVTNEKLFF
medium-sized	TRBV7-2	TRBJ2-2	NA	TGTGCCAGCAGCTTAACGATCTTGTCCGGGATGGGCGGGGAGCTGTTTTTT	CASSLTILSGMGGELFF
NA	TRBV19	TRBJ1-1	NA	TGTGCCAGTAGTTGGACACGGAACACTGAAGCTTTCTTT	CASSWTRNTEAFF
NA	TRBV10-3	TRBJ2-1	TRBD2	TGTGCCATCAGTGGGGGACTAGCGGACTACAATGAGCAGTTCTTC	CAISGGLADYNEQFF
few	TRBV19	TRBJ1-2	NA	TGTGCCAGTAGTGCGGACCACCGCAACTATGGCTACACCTTC	CASSADHRNYGYTF
NA	TRBV27	TRBJ2-7	NA	TGTGCCAGCAGTTTATCGGGGTTCTTGAGCTCCTACGAGCAGTACTTC	CASSLSGFLSSYEQYF
NA	TRBV6-1	TRBJ2-1	NA	TGTGCCAGCAGTGATTGGAGAACCGGGACTCGGGTCGATGAGCAGTTCTTC	CASSDWRTGTRVDEQFF
NA	TRBV7-9	TRBJ2-4	TRBD1	TGTGCCAGCAGCGACGTCCGGGACAGGGGGCTTCAGGCCAAAAACATTCAGTACTTC	CASSDVRDRGLQAKNIQYF
NA	TRBV9	TRBJ1-4	NA	TGTGCCAGCAGCGTAACAGACTGGGAGGAAAAACTGTTTTTT	CASSVTDWEEKLFF
NA	TRBV4-1	TRBJ2-1	TRBD1	TGCGCCAGCAGCCCCTATTCTATCGACAGGGACGCCTACAATGAGCAGTTCTTC	CASSPYSIDRDAYNEQFF
NA	TRBV6-5	TRBJ1-1	NA	TGTGCCAGCAGTTACTCGATCATCACTGAAGCTTTCTTT	CASSYSIITEAFF
NA	TRBV4-1	TRBJ2-1	NA	TGCGCCAGCAGCTATGGACCCTACAATGAGCAGTTCTTC	CASSYGPYNEQFF